This T cell receptor beta chain derives from a study of blood T cell repertoires in COVID-19. Germline CDR1 ENHRY, CDR2 SYGVKD. The CDR3 contains 14 residues. The J segment lost 2 bases and the V segment lost 9 bases, leaving 7 bases of the junction unmatched. The data were produced by immunoSEQ multiplex PCR, yet TCRdb's version contains in-frame clones alone and is incomplete. The repertoire consists of approximately 300,000 clones, with over 90% occurring once and the leading ten covering about 4%. The J gene is TRBJ1-3, the V gene TRBV10-3; 7 bases agree with TRBD1. The material sequenced was PBMCs or T cells enriched from blood (not recorded which). The clonotype comes from a woman aged 25 to 39 who had been exposed to COVID-19. The CDR3 DNA reads TGTGCCATGGGGACCGGGACAGCTGGAAACACCATATATTTT. It translates to CAMGTGTAGNTIYF.